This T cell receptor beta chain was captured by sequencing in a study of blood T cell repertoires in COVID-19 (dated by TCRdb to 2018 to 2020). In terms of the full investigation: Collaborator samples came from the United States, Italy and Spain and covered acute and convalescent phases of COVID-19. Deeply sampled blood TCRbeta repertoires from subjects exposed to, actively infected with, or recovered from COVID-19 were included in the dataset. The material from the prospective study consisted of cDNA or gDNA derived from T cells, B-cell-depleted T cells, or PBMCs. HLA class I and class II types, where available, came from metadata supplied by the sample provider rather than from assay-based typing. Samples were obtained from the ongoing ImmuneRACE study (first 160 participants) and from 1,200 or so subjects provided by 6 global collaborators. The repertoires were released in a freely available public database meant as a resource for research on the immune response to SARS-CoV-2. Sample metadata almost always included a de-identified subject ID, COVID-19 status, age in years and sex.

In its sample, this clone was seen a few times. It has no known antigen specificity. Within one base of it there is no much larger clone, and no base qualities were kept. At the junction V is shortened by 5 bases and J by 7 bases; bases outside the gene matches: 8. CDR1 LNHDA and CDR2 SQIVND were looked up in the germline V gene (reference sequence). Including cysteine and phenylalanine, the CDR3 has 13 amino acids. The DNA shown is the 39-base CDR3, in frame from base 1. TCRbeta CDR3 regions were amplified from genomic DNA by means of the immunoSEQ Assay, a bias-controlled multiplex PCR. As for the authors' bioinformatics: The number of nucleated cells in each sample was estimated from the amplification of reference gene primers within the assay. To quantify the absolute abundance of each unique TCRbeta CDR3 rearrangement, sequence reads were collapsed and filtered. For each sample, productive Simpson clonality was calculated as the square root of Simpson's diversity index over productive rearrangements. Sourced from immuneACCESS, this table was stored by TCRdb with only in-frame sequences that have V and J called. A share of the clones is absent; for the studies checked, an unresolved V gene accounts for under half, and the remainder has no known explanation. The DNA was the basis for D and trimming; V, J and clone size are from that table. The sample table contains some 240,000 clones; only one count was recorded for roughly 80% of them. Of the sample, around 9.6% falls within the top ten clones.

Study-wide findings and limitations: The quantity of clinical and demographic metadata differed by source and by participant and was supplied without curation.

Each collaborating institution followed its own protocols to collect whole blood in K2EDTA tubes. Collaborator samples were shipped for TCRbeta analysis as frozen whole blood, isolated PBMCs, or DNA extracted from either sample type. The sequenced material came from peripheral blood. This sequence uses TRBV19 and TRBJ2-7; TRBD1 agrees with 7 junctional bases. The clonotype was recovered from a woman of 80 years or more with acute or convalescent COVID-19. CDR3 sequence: CASSQHIQGEQYF. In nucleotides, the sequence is TGTGCCAGTAGTCAACATATACAGGGGGAGCAGTACTTC.